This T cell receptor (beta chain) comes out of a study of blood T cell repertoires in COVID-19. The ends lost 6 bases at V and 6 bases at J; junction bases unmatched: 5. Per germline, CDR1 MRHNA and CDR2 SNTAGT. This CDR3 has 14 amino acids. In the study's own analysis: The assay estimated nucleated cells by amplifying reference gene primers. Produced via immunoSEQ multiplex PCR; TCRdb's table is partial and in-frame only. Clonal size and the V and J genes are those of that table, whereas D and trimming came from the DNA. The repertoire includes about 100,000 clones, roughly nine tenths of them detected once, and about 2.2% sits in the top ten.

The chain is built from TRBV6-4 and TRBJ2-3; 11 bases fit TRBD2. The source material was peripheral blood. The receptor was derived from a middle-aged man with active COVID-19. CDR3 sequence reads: CASSETSGADTQYF. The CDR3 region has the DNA TGTGCCAGCAGCGAGACTAGCGGGGCTGATACGCAGTATTTT.